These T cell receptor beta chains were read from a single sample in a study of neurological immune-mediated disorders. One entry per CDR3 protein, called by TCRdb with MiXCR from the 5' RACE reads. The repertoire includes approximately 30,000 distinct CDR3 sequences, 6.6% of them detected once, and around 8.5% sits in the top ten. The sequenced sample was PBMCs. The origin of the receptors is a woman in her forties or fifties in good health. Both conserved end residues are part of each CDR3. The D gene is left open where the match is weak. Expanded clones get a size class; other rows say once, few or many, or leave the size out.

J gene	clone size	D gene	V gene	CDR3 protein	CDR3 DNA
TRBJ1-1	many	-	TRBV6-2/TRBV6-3	CASISLNTEAFF	TGTGCCAGCATTTCACTGAACACTGAAGCTTTCTTT
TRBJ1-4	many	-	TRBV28	CASATYRRGLANEKLFF	TGTGCCAGCGCAACATATAGACGGGGGCTTGCTAATGAAAAACTGTTTTTT
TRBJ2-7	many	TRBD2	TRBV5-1	CASSRFPGLAGGSEDEQYF	TGCGCCAGCAGCAGGTTCCCGGGACTAGCGGGAGGAAGTGAGGACGAGCAGTACTTC
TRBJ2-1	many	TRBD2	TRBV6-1	CASRMGLAGLDEQFF	TGTGCCAGCAGAATGGGACTAGCGGGATTGGATGAGCAGTTCTTC
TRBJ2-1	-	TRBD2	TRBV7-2	CASSFVPGTSGREVEQFF	TGTGCCAGCAGCTTTGTGCCTGGGACTAGCGGGAGGGAAGTTGAGCAGTTCTTC
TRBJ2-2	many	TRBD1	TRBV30	CAATGLTGELFF	TGTGCTGCGACAGGGTTAACCGGGGAGCTGTTTTTT
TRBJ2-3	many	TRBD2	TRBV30	CAWNLAGGPDTQYF	TGTGCCTGGAACCTAGCGGGGGGCCCAGATACGCAGTATTTT
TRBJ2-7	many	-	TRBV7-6	CASSLDRVVVYF	TGTGCCAGCAGCTTAGACAGAGTAGTGGTTTACTTC
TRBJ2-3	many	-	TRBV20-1	CSASRPLPGGWGADTQYF	TGCAGTGCTAGTCGGCCACTCCCAGGGGGTTGGGGGGCAGATACGCAGTATTTT
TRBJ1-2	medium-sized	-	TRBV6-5	CASSYSSQGPTNNYGYTF	TGTGCCAGCAGTTACTCATCCCAGGGGCCGACAAATAACTATGGCTACACCTTC
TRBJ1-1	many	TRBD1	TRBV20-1	CSARDFGGQTNTEAFF	TGCAGTGCTAGAGATTTCGGGGGACAGACGAACACTGAAGCTTTCTTT